This TCR beta chain was sequenced for a study of T cell responses to AZD1222 COVID-19 vaccine. Study-wide points: White British people made up most donors, females outnumbered males, and clonal diversity was possibly underestimated. In the spike-specific TCR repertoire, nearly half reportedly target unmutated variant regions. Spike-specific TCR breadth and depth grew following two AZD1222 doses.

This CDR3 contains 15 residues. After removal of 5 bases from V and 7 bases from J, the junction contained 11 bases not matched to a gene. Germline CDR1 is SGHAT and CDR2 is FQNNGV. In the case of this clone: The target antigen is unknown.

Here immunoSEQ multiplex PCR was the method, and the copy in TCRdb shows in-frame clones only, minus some. The sample contains about 160,000 clones, about 90% of which appear only once. The receptor was isolated from an adult who received the AZD1222 COVID-19 vaccine. The sample in question was peripheral blood, obtained 28 days after the second AZD1222 dose. The J gene is TRBJ2-7, the V gene TRBV11-2; 10 bases line up with TRBD2. This chain's CDR3 is CASSPIAGGVGEQYF. The DNA of the CDR3 is TGTGCCAGCAGCCCCATAGCGGGGGGCGTAGGGGAGCAGTACTTC.